Presented here are 25 T cell receptor beta chains from one specimen sequenced in a study of T cell responses to AZD1222 COVID-19 vaccine. Only in-frame clones appear in the TCRdb table, and some are missing; sequencing was by immunoSEQ multiplex PCR. The table includes around 180,000 clones, about nine tenths detected once. The input for sequencing was peripheral blood, taken on day 0 of AZD1222 vaccination. These receptors originate from an adult in good health.

The V and J genes are TRBV7-9 and TRBJ2-1; 8 bases align to TRBD1. The J segment lost 1 base and the V segment lost 2 bases, leaving 10 bases of the junction unmatched. Germline lookup yields CDR1 SEHNR and CDR2 FQNEAQ (reference sequence). The CDR3 loop spans 18 amino acids. The CDR3 region is CASSLNRGQASSYNEQFF. The CDR3 DNA sequence: TGTGCCAGCAGCTTAAATCGGGGACAGGCAAGTTCCTACAATGAGCAGTTCTTC.

This rearrangement joins TRBV19 to TRBJ2-7; D may match TRBD1 or TRBD2 (5 bases each). Trimming removed 4 bases at V and 2 bases at J, with 9 bases between. This CDR3 is built from 13 residues. Germline V gene lookup returns CDR1 LNHDA and CDR2 SQIVND (reference sequence). The DNA for the CDR3 is TGTGCCAGTAGTACGGGACCAACCTACGAGCAGTACTTC. This codes for CASSTGPTYEQYF.

This chain joins TRBV5-8 and TRBJ1-5; 8 bases align to TRBD1. V was clipped by 0 bases and J by 1 base; unmatched bases: 0. The length of the CDR3 is 15 residues. Germline CDR1 and CDR2: SGHTS and YDEGEE. CDR3 sequence (DNA): TGTGCCAGCAGCTTGGGACAGGGGAGCAATCAGCCCCAGCATTTT. Translating it yields CASSLGQGSNQPQHF.

V usage is TRBV4-1 and J usage is TRBJ2-1; maybe TRBD2 (5 bases). CDR1 MGHRA and CDR2 YSYEKL come from the germline V gene. This CDR3 comprises 12 residues. Trimming took 6 bases from V and 9 from J, leaving 12 bases between them. The CDR3 loop reads CASRRSVGEQFF. CDR3 nucleotides: TGCGCCAGCAGGCGTAGCGTCGGTGAGCAGTTCTTC.

The chain joins TRBV5-1 to TRBJ2-7; 13 bases are a match to TRBD2. Germline V gene data show CDR1 as SGHRS and CDR2 as YFSETQ. The CDR3 length is 15 residues. V dropped 4 bases and J dropped 5; count of bases not matched to a gene: 6. CDR3 protein: CASSAGLAGVHEQYF. CDR3 nucleotides: TGCGCCAGCAGCGCCGGACTAGCGGGAGTCCACGAGCAGTACTTC.

The genes are TRBV11-2 and TRBJ1-1; D ambiguous. The germline CDR1 and CDR2 sequences are SGHAT and FQNNGV. The CDR3 contains 13 residues. Trimming cost V 3 bases and J 1 base, with 6 bases left between them. CDR3 bases: TGTGCCAGCAGCTTGAGGCCGAACACTGAAGCTTTCTTT. This gives the protein CASSLRPNTEAFF.

This clone came up once. The rearrangement links TRBV7-2 to TRBJ2-7; no firm D call. Looked up from germline, CDR1 is SGHTA and CDR2 is FQGNSA. V was trimmed by 4 bases and J by 2 bases, leaving 24 bases between them. The CDR3 sequence is 18 residues long. DNA for the CDR3: TGTGCCAGCAGCTCACAGAGAGGACCCTCGACTTTAACCTACGAGCAGTACTTC. Amino acids: CASSSQRGPSTLTYEQYF.

This chain links TRBV3-1 (or the pseudogene TRBV3-2) with TRBJ2-3; 8 bases line up with TRBD2. CDR3 size: 16 residues. The V gene end was trimmed by 0 bases and the J gene end by 3 bases; junction bases not matched to a gene: 5. Germline V gene data show CDR1 as LGHDT and CDR2 as YNNKEL (reference sequence). In DNA, the CDR3 is TGTGCCAGCAGCCAAGATCGGATAGCGGGGACAGATACGCAGTATTTT. This sequence encodes CASSQDRIAGTDTQYF.

V usage is TRBV4-2 and J usage is TRBJ2-1; the D call may be TRBD1 or TRBD2 (5 bases each). The CDR3 extends over 16 amino acids. Germline V gene lookup returns CDR1 LGHNA and CDR2 YNFKEQ. V dropped 0 bases and J dropped 3 bases, with 12 bases sitting between them. The DNA for the CDR3 is TGTGCCAGCAGCCAAGATAAAGGGACGGTCTACAATGAGCAGTTCTTC. This sequence encodes CASSQDKGTVYNEQFF.

The rearrangement uses TRBV7-8 and TRBJ2-2; a weak D match, TRBD1 (7 bases). This CDR3 region has 16 residues. The germline V and J ends were trimmed by 4 bases and 4 bases, with 16 bases remaining between them. Looked up from germline, CDR1 is SGHVS and CDR2 is FQNEAQ. The CDR3 loop is CASSYRPQGGTGELFF. CDR3 nucleotides: TGTGCCAGCAGCTACCGTCCCCAGGGGGGCACCGGGGAGCTGTTTTTT.

The gene calls are TRBV3-1 (or the pseudogene TRBV3-2) and TRBJ1-2; D gene ambiguous. The CDR3 spans 13 residues. Trimming pared 4 bases from V and 3 bases from J, leaving 9 bases between. CDR1 and CDR2 from the germline V gene are LGHDT and YNNKEL (reference sequence). The CDR3 reads CASSLGQYYGYTF. The CDR3 bases are TGTGCCAGCAGCCTTGGTCAATACTATGGCTACACCTTC.

This chain connects TRBV18 to TRBJ2-7; 8 positions match TRBD1. Germline V gene data show CDR1 as KGHSH and CDR2 as LQKENI. CDR3 size: 14 residues. V lost 5 bases, J lost 4 bases, and 7 bases stayed unmatched. The DNA of the CDR3 is TGTGCCAGCTCAGACGGACAGGGACGGTACGAGCAGTACTTC. It specifies CASSDGQGRYEQYF.

The CDR3 here is CASSPATPNTGELFF. In nucleotides, the CDR3 is TGTGCCAGCAGCCCAGCTACGCCGAACACCGGGGAGCTGTTTTTT. The rearrangement links TRBV11-2 to TRBJ2-2, with D uncertain. Per the germline V gene, CDR1 is SGHAT and CDR2 is FQNNGV. The ends were cut back, 5 bases at V and 0 bases at J, with 10 bases in the middle. CDR3 length: 15 amino acids.

In this sample, this clone turned up a few times. The rearrangement links TRBV29-1 to TRBJ1-4, with D unclear. Germline V CDR1 and CDR2: SQVTM, ANQGSEA. The CDR3 runs to 15 residues. V was trimmed by 0 bases and J by 4 bases, leaving 12 bases between them. Written as DNA, the CDR3 is TGCAGCGTTGAAGATGGGCGTGGGGTTAATGAAAAACTGTTTTTT. The encoded protein is CSVEDGRGVNEKLFF. Variable domain in full (rest from reference TRBV29-1 and TRBJ1-4): SAVISQKPSRDICQRGTSLTIQCQVDSQVTMMFWYRQQPGQSLTLIATANQGSEATYESGFVIDKFPISRPNLTFSTLTVSNMSPEDSSIYLCSVEDGRGVNEKLFFGSGTQLSVL.

This clone occurred once. Other DNA sequences in the same sample also yield this CDR3. DNA for the CDR3: TGTGCCAGCTCGGGGACAGCTGGAAACACCATATATTTT. It specifies CASSGTAGNTIYF. The chain is built from TRBV18 and TRBJ1-3, with TRBD1 matching 7 bases. This CDR3 has 13 residues. Germline V gene sequence: CDR1 KGHSH, CDR2 LQKENI. Unmatched junction bases numbered 1, after V lost 6 bases and J lost 2 bases. The variable domain in full, completed from reference TRBV18 and TRBJ1-3, reads NAGVMQNPRHLVRRRGQEARLRCSPMKGHSHVYWYRQLPEEGLKFMVYLQKENIIDESGMPKERFSAEFPKEGPSILRIQQVVRGDSAAYFCASSGTAGNTIYFGEGSWLTVV.

This chain connects TRBV15 to TRBJ2-7; D could derive from TRBD1 or TRBD2 (5 bases each). This CDR3 has 15 residues. Germline V gene sequence: CDR1 LNHNV, CDR2 YYDKDF (reference sequence). V was cut by 2 bases and J by 0 bases, with 11 bases left in between. CDR3 sequence: CATSRSPGTSYEQYF. The DNA for the CDR3 is TGTGCCACCAGCAGATCGCCCGGGACCTCCTACGAGCAGTACTTC.

The chain couples TRBV6-5 to TRBJ2-5; weak D call: TRBD1 (6 bases). This CDR3 is 13 amino acids long. Germline V gene data show CDR1 as MNHEY and CDR2 as SVGAGI. V lost 6 bases and J lost 2, with 10 bases in between. The CDR3 protein is CASRQGHQETQYF. The CDR3 DNA reads TGTGCCAGCAGACAGGGACATCAAGAGACCCAGTACTTC.

The chain uses TRBV2 and TRBJ1-2; D is unclear. V was trimmed by 3 bases and J by 3 bases, leaving 8 bases between them. The length of the CDR3 is 13 residues. Per germline, CDR1 SNHLY and CDR2 FYNNEI. The CDR3 sequence is CASSDGEDYGYTF. CDR3 sequence (DNA): TGTGCCAGCAGTGACGGGGAGGACTATGGCTACACCTTC.

This CDR3 is CAWTKSGGSNIYGYTF. CDR3 sequence (DNA): TGTGCCTGGACCAAAAGCGGCGGCAGCAATATCTATGGCTACACCTTC. This chain connects TRBV30 to TRBJ1-2, with D uncertain. The CDR3 sequence is 16 residues long. Trimming shortened V by 4 bases and J by 4 bases, and 22 bases separated the two germline ends. CDR1 GTSNPN and CDR2 SVGIG come from the germline V gene (reference sequence).

The chain links TRBV30 to TRBJ1-1; TRBD1 might be the D (6 bases). The germline V and J ends were trimmed by 1 base and 10 bases, with 10 bases remaining between them. Germline assignment: CDR1 GTSNPN and CDR2 SVGIG (reference sequence). This CDR3 comprises 11 residues. CDR3 DNA: TGTGCCTGGAGTGACAGGGTTGGAGCTTTCTTT. Protein product: CAWSDRVGAFF.

The V call is TRBV4-1, the J call TRBJ1-2; 8 bases map to TRBD1. Germline V gene sequence: CDR1 MGHRA, CDR2 YSYEKL. The V segment lost 4 bases and the J segment 4 bases; nucleotides outside the gene matches: 2. The CDR3 contains 13 residues. CDR3 nucleotide sequence: TGCGCCAGCAGCCCCGGACAGGGCTATGGCTACACCTTC. This sequence encodes CASSPGQGYGYTF.

The J gene is TRBJ1-5, the V gene TRBV28, with 7 bases that match TRBD1. Germline CDR1 reads MDHEN; CDR2 reads SYDVKM. V dropped 6 bases and J dropped 7; count of bases not matched to a gene: 18. The CDR3 runs 17 residues. The CDR3, as DNA: TGTGCCAGCAGCCCTATGGGGCAGGGGGGGTCTGGCCAGCCCCAGCATTTT. Encoded protein: CASSPMGQGGSGQPQHF. The complete variable domain, with remaining parts taken from reference TRBV28 and TRBJ1-5, reads DVKVTQSSRYLVKRTGEKVFLECVQDMDHENMFWYRQDPGLGLRLIYFSYDVKMKEKGDIPEGYSVSREKKERFSLILESASTNQTSMYLCASSPMGQGGSGQPQHFGDGTRLSIL.

This chain links TRBV30 with TRBJ2-4, with 7 bases aligning to TRBD2. This CDR3 has 13 residues. After removal of 0 bases from V and 6 bases from J, the junction contained 2 bases not matched to a gene. Germline V CDR1 and CDR2: GTSNPN, SVGIG (reference sequence). CDR3 region: CAWSVSGGNIQYF. The DNA of the CDR3 is TGTGCCTGGAGTGTATCGGGGGGAAACATTCAGTACTTC.

This clone was picked up one time. V gene TRBV3-1 (or the pseudogene TRBV3-2) combines with J gene TRBJ2-7, with D perhaps TRBD1 (5 bases). Germline V lookup: CDR1 LGHDT, CDR2 YNNKEL (reference sequence). V lost 1 base and J lost 7, with 20 bases in between. The CDR3 runs 16 residues. CDR3 loop: CASSQALHRRPGEQYF. The CDR3 DNA reads as TGTGCCAGCAGCCAAGCCCTCCACAGGCGTCCAGGTGAGCAGTACTTC.

V and J are TRBV19 and TRBJ1-5; D not resolved. The CDR3 length is 15 residues. Germline V gives CDR1 LNHDA, CDR2 SQIVND (reference sequence). Between the trimmed V and J ends, which lost 7 bases and 2 bases, there was a span of 15 bases. The chain's CDR3 is CASMSGMLRNQPQHF. The CDR3 bases are TGTGCCAGTATGAGCGGTATGCTCCGCAATCAGCCCCAGCATTTT.